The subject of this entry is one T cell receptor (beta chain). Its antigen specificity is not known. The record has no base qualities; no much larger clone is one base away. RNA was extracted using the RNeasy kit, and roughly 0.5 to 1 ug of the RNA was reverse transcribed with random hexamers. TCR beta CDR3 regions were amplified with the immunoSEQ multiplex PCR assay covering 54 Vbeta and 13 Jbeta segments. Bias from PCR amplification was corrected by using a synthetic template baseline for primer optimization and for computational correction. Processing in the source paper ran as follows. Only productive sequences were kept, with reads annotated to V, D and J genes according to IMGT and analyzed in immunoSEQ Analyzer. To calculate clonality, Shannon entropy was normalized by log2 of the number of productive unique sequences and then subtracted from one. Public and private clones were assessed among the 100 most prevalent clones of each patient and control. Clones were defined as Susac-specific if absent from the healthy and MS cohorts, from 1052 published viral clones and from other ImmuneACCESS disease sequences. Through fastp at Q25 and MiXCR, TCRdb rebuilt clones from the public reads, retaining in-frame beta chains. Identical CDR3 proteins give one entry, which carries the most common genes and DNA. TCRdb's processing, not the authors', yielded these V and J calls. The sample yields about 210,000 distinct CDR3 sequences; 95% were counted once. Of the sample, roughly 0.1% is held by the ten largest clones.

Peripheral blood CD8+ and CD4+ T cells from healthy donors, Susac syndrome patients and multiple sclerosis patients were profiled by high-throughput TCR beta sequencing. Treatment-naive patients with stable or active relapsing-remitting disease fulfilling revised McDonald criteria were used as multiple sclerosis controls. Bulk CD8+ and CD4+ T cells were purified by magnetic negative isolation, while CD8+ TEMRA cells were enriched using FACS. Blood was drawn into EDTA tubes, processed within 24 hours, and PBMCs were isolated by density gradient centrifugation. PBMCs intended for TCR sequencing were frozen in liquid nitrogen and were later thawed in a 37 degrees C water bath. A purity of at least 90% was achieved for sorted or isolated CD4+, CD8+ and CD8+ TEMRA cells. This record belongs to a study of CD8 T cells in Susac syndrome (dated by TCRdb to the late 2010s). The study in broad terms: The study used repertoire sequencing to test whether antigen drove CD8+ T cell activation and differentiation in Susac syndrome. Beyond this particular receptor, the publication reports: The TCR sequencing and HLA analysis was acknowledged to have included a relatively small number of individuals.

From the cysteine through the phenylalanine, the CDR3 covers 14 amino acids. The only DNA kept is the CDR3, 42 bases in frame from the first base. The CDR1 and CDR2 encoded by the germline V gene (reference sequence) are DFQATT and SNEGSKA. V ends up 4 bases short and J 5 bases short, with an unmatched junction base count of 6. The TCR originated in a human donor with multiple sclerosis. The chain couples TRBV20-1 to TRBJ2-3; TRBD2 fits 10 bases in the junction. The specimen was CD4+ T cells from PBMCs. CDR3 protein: CSATLAGVGDTQYF. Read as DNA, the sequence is TGCAGTGCTACGCTAGCGGGAGTAGGAGATACGCAGTATTTT.